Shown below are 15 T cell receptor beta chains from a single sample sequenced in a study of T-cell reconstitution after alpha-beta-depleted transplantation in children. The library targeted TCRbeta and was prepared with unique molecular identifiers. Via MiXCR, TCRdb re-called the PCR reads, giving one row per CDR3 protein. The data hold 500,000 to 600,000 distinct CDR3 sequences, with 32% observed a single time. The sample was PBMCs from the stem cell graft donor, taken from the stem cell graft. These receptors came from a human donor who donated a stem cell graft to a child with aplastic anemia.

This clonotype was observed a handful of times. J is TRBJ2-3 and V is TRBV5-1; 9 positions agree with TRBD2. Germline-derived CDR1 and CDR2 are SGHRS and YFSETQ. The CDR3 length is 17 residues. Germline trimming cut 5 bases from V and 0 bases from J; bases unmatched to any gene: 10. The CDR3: CASRASGTRQSTDTQYF. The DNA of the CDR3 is TGCGCCAGCAGGGCTAGCGGGACCCGGCAAAGCACAGATACGCAGTATTTT.

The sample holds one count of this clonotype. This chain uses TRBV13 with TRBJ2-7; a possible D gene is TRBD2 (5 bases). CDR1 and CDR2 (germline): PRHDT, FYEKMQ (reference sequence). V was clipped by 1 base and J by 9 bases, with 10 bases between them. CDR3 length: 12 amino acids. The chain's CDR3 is CASSLAQEAQYF. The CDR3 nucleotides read TGTGCCAGCAGCTTAGCCCAGGAGGCGCAGTACTTC.

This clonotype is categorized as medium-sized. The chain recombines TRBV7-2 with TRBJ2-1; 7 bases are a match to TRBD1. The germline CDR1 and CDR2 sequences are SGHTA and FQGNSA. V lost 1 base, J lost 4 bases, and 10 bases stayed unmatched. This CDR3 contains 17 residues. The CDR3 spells CASSLGYRGQKYNEQFF. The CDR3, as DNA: TGTGCCAGCAGCTTAGGTTATAGGGGACAGAAATACAATGAGCAGTTCTTC.

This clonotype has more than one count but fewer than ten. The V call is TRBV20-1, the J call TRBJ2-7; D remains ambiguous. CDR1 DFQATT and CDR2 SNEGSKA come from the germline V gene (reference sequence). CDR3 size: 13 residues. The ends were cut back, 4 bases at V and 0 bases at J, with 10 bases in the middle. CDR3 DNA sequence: TGCAGTGCTACGAGGTTATTCTCCTACGAGCAGTACTTC. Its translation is CSATRLFSYEQYF.

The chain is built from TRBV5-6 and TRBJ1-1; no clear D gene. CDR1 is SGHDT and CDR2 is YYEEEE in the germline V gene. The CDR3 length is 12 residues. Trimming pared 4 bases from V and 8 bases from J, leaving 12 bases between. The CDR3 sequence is CASSVGSLEAFF. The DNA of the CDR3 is TGTGCCAGCAGCGTGGGAAGTTTAGAAGCTTTCTTT. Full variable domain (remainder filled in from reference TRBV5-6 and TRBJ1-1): DAGVTQSPTHLIKTRGQQVTLRCSPKSGHDTVSWYQQALGQGPQFIFQYYEEEERQRGNFPDRFSGHQFPNYSSELNVNALLLGDSALYLCASSVGSLEAFFGQGTRLTVV.

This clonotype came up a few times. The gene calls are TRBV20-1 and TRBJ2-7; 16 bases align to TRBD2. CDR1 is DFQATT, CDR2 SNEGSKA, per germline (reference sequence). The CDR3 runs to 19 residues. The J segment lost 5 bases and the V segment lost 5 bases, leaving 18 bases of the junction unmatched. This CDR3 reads CSAPRGGTSGRALRNEQYF. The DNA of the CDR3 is TGCAGTGCTCCCCGAGGCGGGACTAGCGGGAGGGCCCTCCGGAACGAGCAGTACTTC.

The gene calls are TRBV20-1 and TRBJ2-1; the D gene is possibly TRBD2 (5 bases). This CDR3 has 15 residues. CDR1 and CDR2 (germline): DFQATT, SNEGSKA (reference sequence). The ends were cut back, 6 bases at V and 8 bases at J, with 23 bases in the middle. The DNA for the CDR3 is TGCAGTGCCCATGTGCCGGGGAGCGGTTTCGATGAGCAGTTCTTC. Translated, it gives CSAHVPGSGFDEQFF.

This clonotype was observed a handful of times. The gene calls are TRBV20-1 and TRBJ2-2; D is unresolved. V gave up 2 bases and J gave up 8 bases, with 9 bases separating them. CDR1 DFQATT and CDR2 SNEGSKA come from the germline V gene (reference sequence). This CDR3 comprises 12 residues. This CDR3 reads CSARFKAGELFF. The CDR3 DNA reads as TGCAGTGCTAGATTTAAGGCAGGGGAGCTGTTTTTT.

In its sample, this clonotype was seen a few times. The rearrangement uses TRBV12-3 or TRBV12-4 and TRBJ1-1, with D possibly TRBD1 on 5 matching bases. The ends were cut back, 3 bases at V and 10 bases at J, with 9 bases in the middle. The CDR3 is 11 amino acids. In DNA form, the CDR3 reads TGTGCCAGCAGTTTCGGGGGGGGAGCTTTCTTT. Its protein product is CASSFGGGAFF.

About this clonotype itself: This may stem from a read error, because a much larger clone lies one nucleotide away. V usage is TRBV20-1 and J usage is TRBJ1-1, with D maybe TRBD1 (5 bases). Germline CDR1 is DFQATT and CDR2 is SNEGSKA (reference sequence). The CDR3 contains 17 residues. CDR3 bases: TGCTGTGCTAGAGGGCGAGCAGGGAGGGTGTGGAACACTGAAGCTTTCTTT. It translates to CCARGRAGRVWNTEAFF.

The CDR3 here is CASSPTSGRFTDTQYF. The CDR3 region has the DNA TGCGCCAGCAGCCCCACTAGCGGGAGGTTCACAGATACGCAGTATTTT. V and J are TRBV5-1 and TRBJ2-3; 12 positions match TRBD2. Germline assignment: CDR1 SGHRS and CDR2 YFSETQ. Unmatched junction bases numbered 5, after V lost 4 bases and J lost 2 bases. The length of the CDR3 is 16 residues.

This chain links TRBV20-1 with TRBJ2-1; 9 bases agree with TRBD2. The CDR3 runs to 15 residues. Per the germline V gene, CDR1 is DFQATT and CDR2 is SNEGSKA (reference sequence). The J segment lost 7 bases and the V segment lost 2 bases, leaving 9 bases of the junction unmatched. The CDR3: CSARSSSGNRNEQFF. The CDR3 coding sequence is TGCAGTGCTAGAAGCTCTAGCGGGAATAGAAATGAGCAGTTCTTC.

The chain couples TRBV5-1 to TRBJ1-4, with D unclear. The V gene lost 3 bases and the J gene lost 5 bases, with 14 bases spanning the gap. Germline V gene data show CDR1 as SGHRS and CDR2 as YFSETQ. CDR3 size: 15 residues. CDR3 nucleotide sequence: TGCGCCAGCAGCTCCCGTGCGCTAACAAATGAAAAACTGTTTTTT. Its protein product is CASSSRALTNEKLFF.

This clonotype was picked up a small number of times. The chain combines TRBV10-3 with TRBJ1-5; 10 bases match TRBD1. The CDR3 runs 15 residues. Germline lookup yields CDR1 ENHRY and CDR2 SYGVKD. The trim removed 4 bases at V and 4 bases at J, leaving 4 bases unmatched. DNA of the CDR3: TGTGCCATCAGTGTGGGACAGGGGACGAATCAGCCCCAGCATTTT. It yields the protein CAISVGQGTNQPQHF.

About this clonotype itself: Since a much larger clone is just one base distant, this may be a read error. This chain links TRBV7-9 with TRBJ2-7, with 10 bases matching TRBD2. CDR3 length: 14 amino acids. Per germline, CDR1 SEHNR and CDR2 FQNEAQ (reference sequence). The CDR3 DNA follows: TGTGCCTGCAGCCCGAGCGGGAGGGCCTACGAGCAGTACTTC. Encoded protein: CACSPSGRAYEQYF.